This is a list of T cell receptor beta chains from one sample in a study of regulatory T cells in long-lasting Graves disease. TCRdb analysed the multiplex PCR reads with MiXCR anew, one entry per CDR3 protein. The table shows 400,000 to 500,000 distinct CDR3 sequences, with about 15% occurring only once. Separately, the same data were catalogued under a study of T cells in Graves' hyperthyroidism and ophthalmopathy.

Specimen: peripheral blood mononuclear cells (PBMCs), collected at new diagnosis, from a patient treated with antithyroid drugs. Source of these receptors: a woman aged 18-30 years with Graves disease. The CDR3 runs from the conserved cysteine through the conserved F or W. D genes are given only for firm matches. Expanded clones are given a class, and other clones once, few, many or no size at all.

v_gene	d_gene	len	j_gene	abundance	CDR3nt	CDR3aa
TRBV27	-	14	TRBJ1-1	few	TGTGCCAGCAGTGGCAGAGGGTTACGCACTGAAGCTTTCTTT	CASSGRGLRTEAFF
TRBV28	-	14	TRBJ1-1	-	TGTGCCAGCAGTTTAAACACCCAGAACACTGAAGCTTTCTTT	CASSLNTQNTEAFF
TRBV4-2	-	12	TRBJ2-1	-	TGTGCCAGCAGCCAAGGACGGAGTGAGCAGTTCTTC	CASSQGRSEQFF
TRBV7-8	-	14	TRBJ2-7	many	TGTGCCAGCACCTATACTAGTCGGTCCTACGAGCAGTACTTC	CASTYTSRSYEQYF
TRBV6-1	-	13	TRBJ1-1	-	TGTGCCAGCAGTGACCTCCTGAACACTGAAGCTTTCTTT	CASSDLLNTEAFF
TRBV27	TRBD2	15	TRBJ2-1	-	TGTGCCAGCAGATATCTAGCGGGAGGGTCAAATGAGCAGTTCTTC	CASRYLAGGSNEQFF
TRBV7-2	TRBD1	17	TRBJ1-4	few	TGTGCCAGCAGCCGAGGGGCGGACAGGGGAGTTAATGAAAAACTGTTTTTT	CASSRGADRGVNEKLFF
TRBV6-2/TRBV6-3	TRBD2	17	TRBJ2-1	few	TGTGCCAGCAGTTACTCGGCTAGCGGAAGCTCCTACAATGAGCAGTTCTTC	CASSYSASGSSYNEQFF
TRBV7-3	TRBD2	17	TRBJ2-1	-	TGTGCCAGCAGCCGCGACGGGACTAGCGGGAGGGCCAGTGAGCAGTTCTTC	CASSRDGTSGRASEQFF
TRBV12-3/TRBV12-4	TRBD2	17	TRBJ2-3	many	TGTGCCAGCAGTTTGGAGACTAGCGAGTCCATCACAGATACGCAGTATTTT	CASSLETSESITDTQYF
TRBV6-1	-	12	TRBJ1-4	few	TGTGCCAGCAGTCACCCCAATGAAAAACTGTTTTTT	CASSHPNEKLFF
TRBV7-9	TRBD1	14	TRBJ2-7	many	TGTGCCAGCAGCTTGGGACAGGGGATCGACGAGCAGTACTTC	CASSLGQGIDEQYF